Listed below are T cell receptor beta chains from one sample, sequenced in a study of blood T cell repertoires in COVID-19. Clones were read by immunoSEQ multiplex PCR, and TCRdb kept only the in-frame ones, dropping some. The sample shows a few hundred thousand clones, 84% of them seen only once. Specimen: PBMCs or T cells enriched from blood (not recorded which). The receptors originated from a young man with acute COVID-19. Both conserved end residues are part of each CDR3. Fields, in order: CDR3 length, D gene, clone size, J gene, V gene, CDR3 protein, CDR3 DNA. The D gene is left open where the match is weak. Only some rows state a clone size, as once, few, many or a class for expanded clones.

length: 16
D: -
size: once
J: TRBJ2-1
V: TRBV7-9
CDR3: CASSLVVLSSYNEQFF
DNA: TGTGCCAGCAGCTTAGTCGTTCTCAGCTCCTACAATGAGCAGTTCTTC

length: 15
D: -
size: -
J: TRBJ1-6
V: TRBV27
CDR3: CASKSDGGEYSPLHF
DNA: TGTGCCAGCAAATCAGACGGGGGGGAGTATTCACCCCTCCACTTT

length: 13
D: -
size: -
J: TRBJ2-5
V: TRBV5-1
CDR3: CASSLYGGETQYF
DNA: TGCGCCAGCAGCTTATATGGAGGAGAGACCCAGTACTTC

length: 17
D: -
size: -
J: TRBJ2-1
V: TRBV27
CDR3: CASNLRALASSYNEQFF
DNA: TGTGCCAGCAACCTTAGGGCCCTAGCGAGTTCCTACAATGAGCAGTTCTTC

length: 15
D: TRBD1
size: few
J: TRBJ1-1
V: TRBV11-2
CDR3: CASSSTGDISKMAFF
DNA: TGTGCCAGCAGTTCTACAGGGGATATTTCTAAGATGGCTTTCTTT

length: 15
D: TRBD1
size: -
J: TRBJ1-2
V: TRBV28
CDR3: CASSLEGAHLYGYTF
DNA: TGTGCCAGCAGTTTAGAGGGGGCCCACCTCTATGGCTACACCTTC

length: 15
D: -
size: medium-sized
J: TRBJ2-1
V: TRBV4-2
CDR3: CASSQEDSSYNEQFF
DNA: TGTGCCAGCAGCCAAGAGGACAGCTCCTACAATGAGCAGTTCTTC

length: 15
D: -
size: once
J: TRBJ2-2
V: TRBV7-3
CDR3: CASSPASQSTGELFF
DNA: TGTGCCAGCAGCCCCGCTAGCCAATCCACCGGGGAGCTGTTTTTT

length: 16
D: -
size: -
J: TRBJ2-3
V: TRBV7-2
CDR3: CASSSQPGLDTDTQYF
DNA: TGTGCCAGCAGCTCCCAGCCGGGACTGGACACAGATACGCAGTATTTT

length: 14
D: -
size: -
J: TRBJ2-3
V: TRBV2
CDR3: CAGKAVTSTDTQYF
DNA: TGTGCCGGTAAAGCGGTTACTAGCACAGATACGCAGTATTTT